A selection of T cell receptor beta chains follows, all from one sample in a study of post-analysis software for immune sequencing data. TCRdb re-called the PCR reads with MiXCR, one entry per CDR3 protein. The table lists fewer than 850,000 distinct CDR3 sequences, about 45% of them singletons. Sequenced: blood. The receptors originated from a girl aged 5-17 years with multiple sclerosis. CDR3s include the opening cysteine and the closing phenylalanine or tryptophan. A D gene is named only where the DNA matches it firmly. Some rows mark clone size as missing; the rest say once, few, many or name a class of expanded clone.

>TRBD1|TRBJ2-7|few|TRBV10-3
TGTGCCATCAGTGCCTTCGGGACAGGGGACGAGCAGTACTTC
CAISAFGTGDEQYF
>TRBD2|TRBJ2-3|few|TRBV20-1
TGCAGTGCTAGAGGTCCTAGCGGGAGTGCAGATACGCAGTATTTT
CSARGPSGSADTQYF
>NA|TRBJ1-6|few|TRBV5-1
TGCGCCAGCAGCTACGGGCAGGCGGCTAATTCACCCCTCCACTTT
CASSYGQAANSPLHF
>NA|TRBJ1-1|NA|TRBV5-1
TGCGCCAGCACCCAGGGAGTCGAGAAAACTGAAGCTTTCTTT
CASTQGVEKTEAFF
>NA|TRBJ2-6|NA|TRBV19
TGTGCCAGTAGTTTGACACCTGTGGGGGCCAACGTCCTGACTTTC
CASSLTPVGANVLTF
>NA|TRBJ2-1|NA|TRBV5-1
TGCGCCAGCAGCTTACAACAGGGACCAACCTACAATGAGCAGTTCTTC
CASSLQQGPTYNEQFF
>TRBD1|TRBJ2-5|few|TRBV6-1
TGTGCCAGCAGTGAAAGGGGACAGGGGGCCTTCCAAGAGACCCAGTACTTC
CASSERGQGAFQETQYF
>NA|TRBJ1-5|few|TRBV7-2
TGTGCCAGCAGCTTAGGGTGGGGTCAGCCCCAGCATTTT
CASSLGWGQPQHF
>TRBD2|TRBJ2-1|NA|TRBV28
TGTGCCAGCAGCCTCCCTAGCGGAGCCTACAATGAGCAGTTCTTC
CASSLPSGAYNEQFF
>TRBD2|TRBJ2-3|few|TRBV4-3
TGCGCCAGCAGCCAAGACGGGAGGACGGGAAATACGCAGTATTTT
CASSQDGRTGNTQYF
>TRBD2|TRBJ2-1|few|TRBV20-1
TGCAGTGCTCGGGGACTAGCGGGAGTCCTGGAGCAGTTCTTC
CSARGLAGVLEQFF
>NA|TRBJ2-7|NA|TRBV12-3/TRBV12-4
TGTGCCAGCAATGCTGGACGGCAATTCTACGAGCAGTACTTC
CASNAGRQFYEQYF
>NA|TRBJ1-5|NA|TRBV5-1
TGCGCCAGCAGCATAGACATAGGACAGCCCCAGCATTTT
CASSIDIGQPQHF
>NA|TRBJ2-1|NA|TRBV20-1
TGCAGTGCCTCCCAAGCGGAACTGGTTGAGCAGTTCTTC
CSASQAELVEQFF
>NA|TRBJ1-6|NA|TRBV4-2
TGTGCCAGCAGCCAAGAGGCAGGGACGAATTCACCCCTCCACTTT
CASSQEAGTNSPLHF
>TRBD2|TRBJ2-1|NA|TRBV20-1
TGCAGTGCTCGCGGACTAGCGGGAGTCTTCGAGCAGTTCTTC
CSARGLAGVFEQFF
>TRBD1|TRBJ1-2|NA|TRBV10-3
TGTGCCATCAGTGTGGGACAGGGCCTAAACTATGGCTACACCTTC
CAISVGQGLNYGYTF
>NA|TRBJ2-5|NA|TRBV7-2
TGTGCCAGCAGCTATACACTAACCAGCCAAGAGACCCAGTACTTC
CASSYTLTSQETQYF
>TRBD2|TRBJ2-5|once|TRBV7-9
TGTGCCAGCAGCTTATCGATGGGACTAGCGGGCCAAGAGACCCAGTACTTC
CASSLSMGLAGQETQYF
>TRBD2|TRBJ2-3|NA|TRBV11-2
TGTGCCAGCAGCTGGCCGACCACACACGCAGGGAGGGGAGCATCCGTCGGCACAGATACGCAGTATTTT
CASSWPTTHAGRGASVGTDTQYF
>NA|TRBJ2-5|few|TRBV7-2
TGTGCCAGCAGACCGAACAGGGTTGGGGAGACCCAGTACTTC
CASRPNRVGETQYF
>TRBD1|TRBJ1-6|NA|TRBV5-1
TGCGCCAGCAGCCCTGGACAGGCCCCTTTGAATTCACCCCCCCACTTT
CASSPGQAPLNSPPHF
>NA|TRBJ2-1|few|TRBV9
TGTGCCAGCAGCGTATGGCCTAGTTATGAGCAGTTCTTC
CASSVWPSYEQFF
>TRBD2|TRBJ2-3|NA|TRBV7-2
TGTGCCAGCAGCTCCGGAGCGGGAGCCCGGGATACGCAGTATTTT
CASSSGAGARDTQYF
>TRBD2|TRBJ2-1|NA|TRBV5-1
TGCGCCAGCAGCTTGGTAACCAGCGGGAGCCACAATGAGCAGTTCTTC
CASSLVTSGSHNEQFF
>NA|TRBJ2-5|NA|TRBV7-2
TGTGCCAGCAGCTTAGCAAAGGAGTTAGAGGGAATGTACCAAGAGACCCAGTACTTC
CASSLAKELEGMYQETQYF
>NA|TRBJ1-1|once|TRBV6-5
TGTGCCAGCAGTTACTCAGGACCCCTTGAAGCTTTCTTT
CASSYSGPLEAFF
>NA|TRBJ1-5|NA|TRBV7-8
TGTGCCAGCAGCTCTGGACCTAGAGGCAATCAGCCCCAGCATTTT
CASSSGPRGNQPQHF
>NA|TRBJ2-1|few|TRBV10-2
TGCGCCAGCATGGGCACGAGCTCCTACAATGAGCAGTTCTTC
CASMGTSSYNEQFF
>NA|TRBJ1-1|NA|TRBV29-1
TGCAGCGGTTCCGGGGGCCCTTTGAACACTGAAGCTTTCTTT
CSGSGGPLNTEAFF
>TRBD1|TRBJ2-5|few|TRBV6-2/TRBV6-3
TGTGCCAGCAATCGAGACGGGACAGACTTAATATACCAAGAGACCCAGTACTTC
CASNRDGTDLIYQETQYF
>NA|TRBJ2-5|few|TRBV29-1
TGCAGCGTTGAAGAGCCAGAGACCCAGTACTTC
CSVEEPETQYF
>NA|TRBJ1-2|NA|TRBV19
TGTGCCAGTACTTTACAGTTCCTCAACTATGGCTACACCTTC
CASTLQFLNYGYTF